This TCR beta chain appears in the sequencing data of a study of blood T cell repertoires in COVID-19. Whole-study context: COVID-19 samples collected from the United States, Italy and Spain covered acute and convalescent phases. Nucleic acid was either cDNA or gDNA, and it came from T cells, B-cell-depleted T cells, or PBMCs.

Per the original methods: The assay estimated nucleated cells by amplifying reference gene primers. Here immunoSEQ multiplex PCR was the method, and the copy in TCRdb shows in-frame clones only, minus some. V, J and clone size derive from that table, while D and trimming were established from the DNA sequence. The table records about 51,000 clones, 75% to 90% of them present only once. Germline CDR1 KGHDR, CDR2 SFDVKD. J gave up 5 bases and V 4 bases, and 9 bases lay outside the gene matches. The CDR3 is 17 residues long. The sequenced sample consisted of peripheral blood. This chain links TRBV24-1 with TRBJ2-1; 11 bases are a match to TRBD2. This receptor was obtained from a man in his fifties or sixties with acute or convalescent COVID-19. The CDR3 DNA sequence: TGTGCCACCAGTGAAATCATGGGACTAGCGGAGAACAATGAGCAGTTCTTC. Its translation: CATSEIMGLAENNEQFF.